A selection of T cell receptor beta chains follows, all from one sample in a study of blood T cell repertoires in COVID-19. Clones were sequenced by immunoSEQ multiplex PCR, and TCRdb holds only the in-frame ones, with some missing. Of about 400,000 clones listed, 88% are singletons. Material: PBMCs or T cells enriched from blood (not recorded which). The receptor set was obtained from a woman in her forties with acute COVID-19. The CDR3 runs from the conserved cysteine through the conserved F or W. The D gene is left open where the match is weak. Some rows have no size entry. The others give once, few or many, or a class for an expanded clone.

>TRBJ2-1|-|TRBV18|TRBD1
TGTGCCAGCTCACCCTGGACAGGGCAGGGGCAGTTCTTC
CASSPWTGQGQFF
>TRBJ1-2|once|TRBV24-1|-
TGTGCCACCAGTGACACAGGTTTTGATGGCTACACCTTC
CATSDTGFDGYTF
>TRBJ1-5|-|TRBV6-1|TRBD1
TGTGCCAGCAGTGCCCCGTCTTACAGGGGGCGGTGGCAGCCCCAGCATTTT
CASSAPSYRGRWQPQHF
>TRBJ1-6|-|TRBV5-6|-
TGTGCCAGCAGCTTAGGCCAGGGGCATTCACCCCTCCACTTT
CASSLGQGHSPLHF
>TRBJ1-5|-|TRBV5-5|-
TGTGCCAGCAGCTTGGAGCCGGGGGGTCAGCCCCAGCATTTT
CASSLEPGGQPQHF
>TRBJ1-1|-|TRBV19|TRBD1
TGTGCCAGTGGACAGGGGGCAGGCACTGAAGCTTTCTTT
CASGQGAGTEAFF
>TRBJ2-4|-|TRBV2|TRBD1
TGTGCCAGCGAGGACAGGGGGGCCAAAAACATTCAGTACTTC
CASEDRGAKNIQYF
>TRBJ1-1|-|TRBV12-3/TRBV12-4|-
TGTGCCAGCAGTTTGGTCAGAGGGGGTTGGGCTTTCTTT
CASSLVRGGWAFF
>TRBJ1-1|few|TRBV2|-
TGTGCCAGCAGTGACAGGGGATGGAACACTGAAGCTTTCTTT
CASSDRGWNTEAFF
>TRBJ1-2|-|TRBV5-4|-
TGTGCCAGCAGCTTGGACAGGGTCCCCTATGGCTACACCTTC
CASSLDRVPYGYTF
>TRBJ1-1|-|TRBV20-1|TRBD1
TGCAGTGCTAGAGGGGACAGGGAAGCTTTCTTT
CSARGDREAFF
>TRBJ1-3|-|TRBV5-4|-
TGTGCCAGCAGCCTTACAGGGACCGGAAACACCATATATTTT
CASSLTGTGNTIYF
>TRBJ2-1|once|TRBV3-1/TRBV3-2|TRBD2
TGTGCCAGCAGCCCAAGACCCCCCCGGGGGGTCGGTGAGCAGTTCTTC
CASSPRPPRGVGEQFF
>TRBJ2-2|-|TRBV2|-
TGTGCCAGCAGTGAGGGGTCTCGGGGCACCGGGGAGCTGTTTTTT
CASSEGSRGTGELFF
>TRBJ1-2|-|TRBV2|-
TGTGCCAGCAGTTTATCTCGGGAGACTTACTATGGCTACACCTTC
CASSLSRETYYGYTF
>TRBJ2-1|-|TRBV24-1|-
TGTGCCACCAGTGATTTGCAGGCAGAGCATTACAATGAGCAGTTCTTC
CATSDLQAEHYNEQFF
>TRBJ2-2|-|TRBV27|-
TGTGCCAGCAGTTTCACCCCTCGGCAGGGTAGATCCACCGGGGAGCTGTTTTTT
CASSFTPRQGRSTGELFF
>TRBJ2-3|-|TRBV18|TRBD1
TGTGCCAGCTCACCTCGGGCAGGGGGCACGGATACGCAGTATTTT
CASSPRAGGTDTQYF
>TRBJ2-1|-|TRBV2|TRBD2
TGTGCCAGCAGGGAACTAGCGGGGGACCACAATGAGCAGTTCTTC
CASRELAGDHNEQFF
>TRBJ1-2|-|TRBV15|-
TGTGCCACCAGCAGAGAGTCGGGGATTTATGGCTACACCTTC
CATSRESGIYGYTF
>TRBJ1-1|-|TRBV30|-
TGTGCCTGGAGCACAGGCGTTGGCGCTGAAGCTTTCTTT
CAWSTGVGAEAFF
>TRBJ1-6|-|TRBV2|TRBD1
TGTGCCAGCAGTGAAGACAGGGGGAATAATTCACCCCTCCACTTT
CASSEDRGNNSPLHF
>TRBJ2-3|few|TRBV5-1|-
TGCGCCAGCAGCTTGGTGCTGGGGGGTAGCACAGATACGCAGTATTTT
CASSLVLGGSTDTQYF
>TRBJ1-1|-|TRBV27|-
TGTGCCAGCAGTTTAGGGGGAGGCACTGAAGCTTTCTTT
CASSLGGGTEAFF
>TRBJ1-6|-|TRBV30|TRBD1
TGTGCCTGGCCTAACCAGGGGGTAGGGATGAATAATTCACCCCTCCACTTT
CAWPNQGVGMNNSPLHF
>TRBJ1-4|few|TRBV2|TRBD1
TGTGCCAGCAGTATCGGGACAGGGAATCATGAAAAACTGTTTTTT
CASSIGTGNHEKLFF
>TRBJ1-6|-|TRBV19|-
TGTGCCAGTAGATCAGGGGTTCGTAGTTCACCCCTCCACTTT
CASRSGVRSSPLHF
>TRBJ2-1|-|TRBV7-6|TRBD1
TGTGCCAGCAGCCTGGCCCGGGACAGAGGTGAGCAGTTCTTC
CASSLARDRGEQFF
>TRBJ2-5|-|TRBV5-1|-
TGCGCCAGCAGCCAGGTGGGGGCCCAAGAGACCCAGTACTTC
CASSQVGAQETQYF
>TRBJ1-3|-|TRBV2|TRBD1
TGTGCCAGCCGGACAGGCCTCCTTGTAAGCTCTGGAAACACCATATATTTT
CASRTGLLVSSGNTIYF
>TRBJ1-1|-|TRBV5-4|-
TGTGCCAGCAGCTTGCTTGCGGTTCAGTCCCCCACTGAAGCTTTCTTT
CASSLLAVQSPTEAFF
>TRBJ1-2|-|TRBV24-1|TRBD1
TGTGCCACCAGTGATTCCGGGACAGCCTATGGCTACACCTTC
CATSDSGTAYGYTF
>TRBJ1-3|-|TRBV18|-
TGTGCCAGCTCACCACCAAGCCTGTCCCGTGGAAACACCATATATTTT
CASSPPSLSRGNTIYF
>TRBJ1-6|-|TRBV7-9|-
TGTGCCAGCAGCTCGAGCTCCTATAATTCACCCCTCCACTTT
CASSSSSYNSPLHF
>TRBJ2-7|-|TRBV18|-
TGTGCCAGCTCACCAGCAGTACAGTCCTACGAGCAGTACTTC
CASSPAVQSYEQYF
>TRBJ2-1|-|TRBV18|TRBD2
TGTGCCAGCTCGGGTCCGGGACTAGCGTTGGGTGAGCAGTTCTTC
CASSGPGLALGEQFF
>TRBJ1-1|-|TRBV19|TRBD1
TGTGCCAGTAGGAGGGGGACAGGGGTTACTCTGAACACTGAAGCTTTCTTT
CASRRGTGVTLNTEAFF
>TRBJ1-2|-|TRBV12-3/TRBV12-4|TRBD1
TGTGCCAGCAGACGCGGGACAGCCTATGGCTACACCTTC
CASRRGTAYGYTF
>TRBJ2-3|once|TRBV2|TRBD2
TGTGCCAGCGCCCTAGCGGGGGGCACAGATACGCAGTATTTT
CASALAGGTDTQYF
>TRBJ1-4|-|TRBV19|TRBD1
TGTGCCAGTAGTACGCGGACAGGGGGCGGTGAAAAACTGTTTTTT
CASSTRTGGGEKLFF
>TRBJ1-2|-|TRBV2|TRBD1
TGTGCCAGCAGGGAACGGACAGGGAAGAACTATGGCTACACCTTC
CASRERTGKNYGYTF
>TRBJ2-6|-|TRBV6-4|-
TGTGCCAGCAGTGACTCTTCCGCTGGGGCCAACGTCCTGACTTTC
CASSDSSAGANVLTF